This TCR beta chain was profiled in a study of CD8+ T cells in alopecia areata. The CDR3 has 15 residues. RNA extraction was followed by reverse transcription into cDNA, which acted as the sequencing template. Sequencing used immunoSEQ multiplex PCR; TCRdb keeps in-frame clones, though not all of them. Seen here are 150,000 to 200,000 clones, 60% observed once, and the top ten hold 0.85% to 1.3%. As for treatment: oral pan-JAK inhibitor, 5-10 mg twice daily. V and J are TRBV1 and TRBJ1-2; the table's D call, TRBD1, was not checked against the DNA. TRBV1 is reported as a pseudogene. Sequenced material: CD4+ T cells sorted from blood, taken at week 24, from a patient treated with tofacitinib. The TCR comes from a human donor with alopecia areata. CDR3 sequence: CTSSQEGQGIYGYTF. CDR3 bases: TGCACCAGCAGCCAAGAGGGACAGGGCATCTATGGCTACACCTTC.